The clone carrying this T cell receptor (beta chain) has ten or more counts. The data stem from a study of T cells after yellow fever vaccination. A single record per CDR3 protein comes from TCRdb applying MiXCR to the 5' RACE reads. Of about 160,000 distinct CDR3 sequences in the sample, roughly 8.8% were seen once. The source was CD8+ T cells sorted from PBMCs, collected 45 days after the yellow fever booster vaccination. This receptor was identified in a man aged 18 to 30 who received the YFV17D yellow fever vaccine.

The CDR3 loop is CASSFLAGADTQYF. CDR3 sequence (DNA): TGTGCCAGCAGCTTTCTAGCGGGGGCAGATACGCAGTATTTT. The J gene is TRBJ2-3, the V gene TRBV7-2; 10 nucleotides align to TRBD2. The junction had 1 base not matched to a gene; V was cut back by 3 bases and J by 4 bases. Germline CDR1 is SGHTA and CDR2 is FQGNSA. This CDR3 comprises 14 residues.